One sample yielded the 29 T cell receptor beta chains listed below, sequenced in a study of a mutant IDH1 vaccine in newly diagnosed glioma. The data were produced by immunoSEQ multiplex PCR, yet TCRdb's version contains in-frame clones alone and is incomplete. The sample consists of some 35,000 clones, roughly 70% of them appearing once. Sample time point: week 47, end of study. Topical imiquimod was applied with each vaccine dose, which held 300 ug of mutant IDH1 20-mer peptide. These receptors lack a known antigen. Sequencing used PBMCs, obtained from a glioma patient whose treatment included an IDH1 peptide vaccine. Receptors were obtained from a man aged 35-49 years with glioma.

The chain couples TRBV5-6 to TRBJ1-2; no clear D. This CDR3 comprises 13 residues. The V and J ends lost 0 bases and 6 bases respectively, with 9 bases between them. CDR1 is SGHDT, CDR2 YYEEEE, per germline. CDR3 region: CASSLDQGHGYTF. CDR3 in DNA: TGTGCCAGCAGCTTGGACCAAGGGCATGGCTACACCTTC.

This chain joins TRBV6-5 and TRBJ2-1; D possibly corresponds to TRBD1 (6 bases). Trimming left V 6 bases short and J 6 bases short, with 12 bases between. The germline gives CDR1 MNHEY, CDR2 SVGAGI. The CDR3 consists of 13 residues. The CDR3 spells CASRGWTVNEQFF. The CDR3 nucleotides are TGTGCCAGCAGGGGCTGGACAGTCAATGAGCAGTTCTTC.

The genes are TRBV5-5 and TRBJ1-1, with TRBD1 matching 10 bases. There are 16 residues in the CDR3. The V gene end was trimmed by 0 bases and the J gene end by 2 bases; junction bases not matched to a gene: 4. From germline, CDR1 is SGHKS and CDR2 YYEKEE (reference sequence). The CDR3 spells CASSLGQGATNTEAFF. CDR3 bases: TGTGCCAGCAGCTTGGGACAGGGGGCGACTAACACTGAAGCTTTCTTT.

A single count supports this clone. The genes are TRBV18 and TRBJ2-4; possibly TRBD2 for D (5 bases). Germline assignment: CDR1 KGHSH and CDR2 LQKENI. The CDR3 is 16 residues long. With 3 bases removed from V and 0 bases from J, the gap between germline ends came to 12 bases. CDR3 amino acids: CASSPFGGLAKNIQYF. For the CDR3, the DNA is TGTGCCAGCTCACCTTTCGGAGGACTAGCCAAAAACATTCAGTACTTC.

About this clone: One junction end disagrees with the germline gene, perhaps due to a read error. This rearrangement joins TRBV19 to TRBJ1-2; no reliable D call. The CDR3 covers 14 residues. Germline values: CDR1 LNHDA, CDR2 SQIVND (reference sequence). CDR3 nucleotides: TGTGCCAGTGGTATAGATAGGGTTAACTATGGCTACACCTTC. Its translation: CASGIDRVNYGYTF.

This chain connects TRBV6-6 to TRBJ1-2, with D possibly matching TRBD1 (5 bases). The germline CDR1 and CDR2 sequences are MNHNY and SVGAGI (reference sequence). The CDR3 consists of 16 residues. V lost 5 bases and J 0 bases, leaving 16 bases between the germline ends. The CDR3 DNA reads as TGTGCCAGCAGTACCCAGGGACGTTCCCCTAACTATGGCTACACCTTC. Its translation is CASSTQGRSPNYGYTF.

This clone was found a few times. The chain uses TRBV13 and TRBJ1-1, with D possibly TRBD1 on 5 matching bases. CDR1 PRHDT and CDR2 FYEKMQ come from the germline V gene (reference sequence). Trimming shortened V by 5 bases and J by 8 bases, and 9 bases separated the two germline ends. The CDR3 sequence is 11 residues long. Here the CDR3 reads CASSRGPEAFF. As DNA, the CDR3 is TGTGCCAGCAGCCGGGGACCCGAAGCTTTCTTT.

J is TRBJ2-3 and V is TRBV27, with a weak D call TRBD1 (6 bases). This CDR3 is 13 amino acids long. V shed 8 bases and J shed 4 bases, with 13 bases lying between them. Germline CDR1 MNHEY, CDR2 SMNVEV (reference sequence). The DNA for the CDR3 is TGTGCCAGCCAAGGGGGAGCCCCAGATACGCAGTATTTT. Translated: CASQGGAPDTQYF.

Here the CDR3 reads CASSLIPGGSYEQYF. The CDR3 DNA sequence: TGCGCCAGCAGCTTGATTCCAGGCGGCTCCTACGAGCAGTACTTC. V usage is TRBV5-1 and J usage is TRBJ2-7; D is ambiguous. Germline CDR1 SGHRS, CDR2 YFSETQ. With 1 base removed from V and 0 bases from J, the gap between germline ends came to 11 bases. There are 15 residues in the CDR3. Full variable domain (outside the CDR3, taken from reference TRBV5-1 and TRBJ2-7): KAGVTQTPRYLIKTRGQQVTLSCSPISGHRSVSWYQQTPGQGLQFLFEYFSETQRNKGNFPGRFSGRQFSNSRSEMNVSTLELGDSALYLCASSLIPGGSYEQYFGPGTRLTVT.

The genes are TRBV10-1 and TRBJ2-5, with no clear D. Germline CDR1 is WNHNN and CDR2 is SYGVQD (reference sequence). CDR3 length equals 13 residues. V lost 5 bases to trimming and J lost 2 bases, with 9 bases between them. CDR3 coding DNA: TGCGCCAGCAGTTCCGACATGCAAGAGACCCAGTACTTC. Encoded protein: CASSSDMQETQYF.

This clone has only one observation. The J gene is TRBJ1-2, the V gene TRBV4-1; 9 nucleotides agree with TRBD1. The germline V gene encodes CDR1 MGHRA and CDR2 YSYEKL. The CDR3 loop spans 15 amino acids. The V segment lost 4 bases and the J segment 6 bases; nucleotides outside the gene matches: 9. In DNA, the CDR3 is TGCGCCAGCAGCCCAAATTACAGGGGGCATCATGGCTACACCTTC. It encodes CASSPNYRGHHGYTF.

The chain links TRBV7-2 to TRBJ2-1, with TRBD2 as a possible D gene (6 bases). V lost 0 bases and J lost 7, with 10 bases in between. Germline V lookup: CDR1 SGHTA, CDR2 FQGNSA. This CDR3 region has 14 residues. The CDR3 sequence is CASSLAGGGNEQFF. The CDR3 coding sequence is TGTGCCAGCAGCTTAGCGGGAGGAGGGAATGAGCAGTTCTTC.

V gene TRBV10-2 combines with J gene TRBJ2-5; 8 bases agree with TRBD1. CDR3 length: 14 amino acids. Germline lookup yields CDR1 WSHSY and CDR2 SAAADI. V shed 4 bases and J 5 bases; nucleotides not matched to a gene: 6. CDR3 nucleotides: TGCGCCAGCAGTGTTGCAGGGGGCTTGGAGACCCAGTACTTC. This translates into CASSVAGGLETQYF.

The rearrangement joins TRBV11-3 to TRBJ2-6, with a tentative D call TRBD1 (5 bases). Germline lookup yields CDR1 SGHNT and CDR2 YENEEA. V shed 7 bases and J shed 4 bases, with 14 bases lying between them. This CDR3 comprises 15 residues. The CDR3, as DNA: TGTGCCAGCAAAGGCAGGGTGGGAGGGGCCAACGTCCTGACTTTC. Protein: CASKGRVGGANVLTF.

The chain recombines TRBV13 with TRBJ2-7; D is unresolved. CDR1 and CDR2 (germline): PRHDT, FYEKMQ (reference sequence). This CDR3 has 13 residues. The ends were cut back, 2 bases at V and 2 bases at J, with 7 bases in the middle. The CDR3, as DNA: TGTGCCAGCAGCTTATATCCGGCCTACGAGCAGTACTTC. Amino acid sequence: CASSLYPAYEQYF.

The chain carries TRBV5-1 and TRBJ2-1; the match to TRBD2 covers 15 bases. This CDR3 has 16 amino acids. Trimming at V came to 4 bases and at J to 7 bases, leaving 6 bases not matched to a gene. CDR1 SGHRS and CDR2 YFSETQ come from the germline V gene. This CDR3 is CASSIGLAGGQNEQFF. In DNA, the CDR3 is TGCGCCAGCAGCATCGGACTAGCGGGAGGGCAAAATGAGCAGTTCTTC.

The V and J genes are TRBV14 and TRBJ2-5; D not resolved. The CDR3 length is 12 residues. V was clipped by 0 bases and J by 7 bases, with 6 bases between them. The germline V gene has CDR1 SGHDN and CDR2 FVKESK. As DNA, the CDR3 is TGTGCCAGCAGCCAAGATTGGGGGACCCAGTACTTC. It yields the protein CASSQDWGTQYF.

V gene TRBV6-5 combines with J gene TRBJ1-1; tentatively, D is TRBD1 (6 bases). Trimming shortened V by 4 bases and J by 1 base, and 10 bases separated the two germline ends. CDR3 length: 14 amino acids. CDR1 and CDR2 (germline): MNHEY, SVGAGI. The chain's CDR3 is CASSSWTENTEAFF. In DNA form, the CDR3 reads TGTGCCAGCAGTTCCTGGACAGAGAACACTGAAGCTTTCTTT.

CDR3 sequence (DNA): TGCGCCAGCAGCCATACAGGCGGCTACACCTTC. It codes for CASSHTGGYTF. The gene calls are TRBV4-1 and TRBJ1-2; tentatively, D is TRBD1 (5 bases). V lost 3 bases to trimming and J lost 8 bases, with 7 bases between them. CDR3 length: 11 amino acids. CDR1 is MGHRA, CDR2 YSYEKL, per germline.

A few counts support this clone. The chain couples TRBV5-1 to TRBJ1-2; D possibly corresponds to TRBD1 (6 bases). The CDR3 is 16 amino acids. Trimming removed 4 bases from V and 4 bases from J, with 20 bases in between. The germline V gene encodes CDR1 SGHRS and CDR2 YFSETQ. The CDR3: CASSTGTPSAGYGYTF. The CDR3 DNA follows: TGCGCCAGCAGCACCGGGACACCCTCCGCGGGCTATGGCTACACCTTC.

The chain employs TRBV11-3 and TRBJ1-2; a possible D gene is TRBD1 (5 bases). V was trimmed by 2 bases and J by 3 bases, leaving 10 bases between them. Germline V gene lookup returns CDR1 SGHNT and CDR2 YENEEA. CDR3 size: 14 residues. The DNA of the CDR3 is TGTGCCAGCAGCTTAAGGGCGACAGACTATGGCTACACCTTC. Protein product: CASSLRATDYGYTF.

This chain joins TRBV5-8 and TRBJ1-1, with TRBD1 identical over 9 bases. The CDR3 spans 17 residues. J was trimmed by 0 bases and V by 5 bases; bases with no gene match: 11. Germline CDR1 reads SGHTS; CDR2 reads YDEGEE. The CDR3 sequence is CASSPDRGPNLNTEAFF. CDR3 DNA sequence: TGTGCCAGCAGTCCGGACAGGGGCCCGAATTTGAACACTGAAGCTTTCTTT.

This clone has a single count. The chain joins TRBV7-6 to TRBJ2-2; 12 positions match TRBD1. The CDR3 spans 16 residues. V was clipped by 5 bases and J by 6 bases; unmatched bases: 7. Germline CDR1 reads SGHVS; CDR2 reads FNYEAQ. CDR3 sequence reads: CASSAGTGGFAGELFF. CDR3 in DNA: TGTGCCAGCAGCGCCGGGACAGGGGGCTTCGCCGGGGAGCTGTTTTTT.

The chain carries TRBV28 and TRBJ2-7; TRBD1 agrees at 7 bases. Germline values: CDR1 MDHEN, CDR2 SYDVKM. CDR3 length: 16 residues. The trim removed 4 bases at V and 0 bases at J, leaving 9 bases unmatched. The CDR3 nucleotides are TGTGCCAGCAGTTCACTGGGGGACAGAGGCTCCTACGAGCAGTACTTC. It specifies CASSSLGDRGSYEQYF.

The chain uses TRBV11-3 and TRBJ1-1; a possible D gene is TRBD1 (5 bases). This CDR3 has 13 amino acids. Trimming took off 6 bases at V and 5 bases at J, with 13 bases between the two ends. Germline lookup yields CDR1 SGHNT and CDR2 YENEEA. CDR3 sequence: CASRGPLETEAFF. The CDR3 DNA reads TGTGCCAGCAGGGGGCCCCTCGAGACTGAAGCTTTCTTT.

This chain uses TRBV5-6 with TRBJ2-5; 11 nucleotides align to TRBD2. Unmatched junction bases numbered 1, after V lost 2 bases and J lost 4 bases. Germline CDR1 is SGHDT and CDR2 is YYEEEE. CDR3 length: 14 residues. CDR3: CASSFGLAGETQYF. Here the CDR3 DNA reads TGTGCCAGCAGCTTTGGACTAGCGGGAGAGACCCAGTACTTC.

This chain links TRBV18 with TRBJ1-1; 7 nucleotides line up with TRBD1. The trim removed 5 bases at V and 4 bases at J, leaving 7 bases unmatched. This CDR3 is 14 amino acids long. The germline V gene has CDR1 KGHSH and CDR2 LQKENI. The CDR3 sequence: CASSTGDPGTEAFF. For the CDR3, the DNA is TGTGCCAGCTCAACAGGGGACCCGGGCACTGAAGCTTTCTTT.

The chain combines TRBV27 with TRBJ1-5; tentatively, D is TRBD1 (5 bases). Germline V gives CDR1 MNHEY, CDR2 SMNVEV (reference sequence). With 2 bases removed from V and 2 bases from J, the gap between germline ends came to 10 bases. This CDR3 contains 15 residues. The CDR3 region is CASSLGTGRNQPQHF. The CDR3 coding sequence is TGTGCCAGCAGTTTAGGAACAGGACGCAATCAGCCCCAGCATTTT.

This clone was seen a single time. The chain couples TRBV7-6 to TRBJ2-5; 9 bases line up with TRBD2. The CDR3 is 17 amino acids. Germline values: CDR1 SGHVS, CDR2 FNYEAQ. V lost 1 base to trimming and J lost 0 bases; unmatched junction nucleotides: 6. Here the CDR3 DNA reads TGTGCCAGCAGCTTAGAAGCTAGCGGGACTTACCAAGAGACCCAGTACTTC. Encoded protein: CASSLEASGTYQETQYF.